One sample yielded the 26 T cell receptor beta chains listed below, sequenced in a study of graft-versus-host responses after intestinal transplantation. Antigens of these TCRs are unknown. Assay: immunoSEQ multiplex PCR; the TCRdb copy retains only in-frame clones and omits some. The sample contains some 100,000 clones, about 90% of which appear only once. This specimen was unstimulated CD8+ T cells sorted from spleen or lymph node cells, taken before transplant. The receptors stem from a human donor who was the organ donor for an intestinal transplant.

The DNA of the CDR3 is TGTGCCAGTGAGGGTCCCGTAGACTACGAGCAGTACTTC. As protein: CASEGPVDYEQYF. J is TRBJ2-7 and V is TRBV7-9, with D tentatively TRBD2 (5 bases). The CDR3 contains 13 residues. Germline-derived CDR1 and CDR2 are SEHNR and FQNEAQ (reference sequence). V lost 9 bases, J lost 3 bases, and 15 bases lay in between.

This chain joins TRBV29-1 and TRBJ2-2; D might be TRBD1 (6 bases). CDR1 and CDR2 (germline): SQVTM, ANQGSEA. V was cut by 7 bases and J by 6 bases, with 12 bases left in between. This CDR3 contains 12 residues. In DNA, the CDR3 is TGCAGCGGTAGAACAGGGTCCGGGGAGCTGTTTTTT. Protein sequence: CSGRTGSGELFF.

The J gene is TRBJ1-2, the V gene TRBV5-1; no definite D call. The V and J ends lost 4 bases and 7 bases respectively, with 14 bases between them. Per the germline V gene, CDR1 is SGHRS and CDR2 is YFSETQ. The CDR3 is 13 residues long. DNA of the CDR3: TGCGCCAGCAGCCCCGAAATCGGGGTTGGCTACACCTTC. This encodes CASSPEIGVGYTF.

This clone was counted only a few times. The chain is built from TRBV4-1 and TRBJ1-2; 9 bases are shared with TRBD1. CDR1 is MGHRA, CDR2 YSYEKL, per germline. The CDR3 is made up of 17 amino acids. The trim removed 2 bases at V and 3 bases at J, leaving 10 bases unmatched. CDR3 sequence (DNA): TGCGCCAGCAGCCAACCGGGACAGGGAAGGGCCGACTATGGCTACACCTTC. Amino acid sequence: CASSQPGQGRADYGYTF.

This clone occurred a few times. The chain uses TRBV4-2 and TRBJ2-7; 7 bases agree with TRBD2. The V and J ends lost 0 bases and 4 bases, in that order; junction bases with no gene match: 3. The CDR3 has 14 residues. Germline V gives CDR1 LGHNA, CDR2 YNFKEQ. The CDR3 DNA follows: TGTGCCAGCAGCCAAGAAGGGGAGGGTTACGAGCAGTACTTC. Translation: CASSQEGEGYEQYF.

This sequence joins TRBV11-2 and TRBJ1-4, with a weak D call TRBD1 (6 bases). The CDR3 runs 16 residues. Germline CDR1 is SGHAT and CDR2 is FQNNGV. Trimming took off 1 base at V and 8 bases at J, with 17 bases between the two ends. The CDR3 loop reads CASSLASDSLEEKLFF. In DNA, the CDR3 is TGTGCCAGCAGCTTAGCTTCGGACAGTTTGGAAGAAAAACTGTTTTTT.

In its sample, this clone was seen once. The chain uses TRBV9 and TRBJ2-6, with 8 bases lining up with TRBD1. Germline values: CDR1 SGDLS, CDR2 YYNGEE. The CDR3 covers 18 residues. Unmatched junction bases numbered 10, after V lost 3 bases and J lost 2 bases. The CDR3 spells CASSGLGQVNTGANVLTF. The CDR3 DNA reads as TGTGCCAGCAGCGGGTTGGGACAGGTGAATACTGGGGCCAACGTCCTGACTTTC.

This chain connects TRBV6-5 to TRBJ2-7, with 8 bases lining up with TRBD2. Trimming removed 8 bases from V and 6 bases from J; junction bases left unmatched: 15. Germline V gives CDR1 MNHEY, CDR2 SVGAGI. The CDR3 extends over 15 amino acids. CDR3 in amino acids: CASLGKGLEPLEQYF. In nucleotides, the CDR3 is TGTGCCAGCCTCGGCAAGGGACTAGAGCCGCTCGAGCAGTACTTC.

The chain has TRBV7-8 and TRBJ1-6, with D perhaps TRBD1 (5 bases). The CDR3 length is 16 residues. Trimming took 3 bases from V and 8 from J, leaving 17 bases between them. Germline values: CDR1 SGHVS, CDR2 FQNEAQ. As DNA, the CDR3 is TGTGCCAGCAGCTTGATAACAGAGGCCAGGGATTCACCCCTCCACTTT. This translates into CASSLITEARDSPLHF. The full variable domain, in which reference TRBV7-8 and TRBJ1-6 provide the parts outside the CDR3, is GAGVSQSPRYKVAKRGQDVALRCDPISGHVSLFWYQQALGQGPEFLTYFQNEAQLDKSGLPSDRFFAERPEGSVSTLKIQRTQQEDSAVYLCASSLITEARDSPLHFGNGTRLTVT.

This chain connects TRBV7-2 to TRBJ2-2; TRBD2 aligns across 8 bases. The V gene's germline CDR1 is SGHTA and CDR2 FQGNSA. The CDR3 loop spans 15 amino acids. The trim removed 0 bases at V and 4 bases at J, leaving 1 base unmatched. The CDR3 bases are TGTGCCAGCAGCTTAGCACTAGCGGCCACCGGGGAGCTGTTTTTT. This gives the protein CASSLALAATGELFF.

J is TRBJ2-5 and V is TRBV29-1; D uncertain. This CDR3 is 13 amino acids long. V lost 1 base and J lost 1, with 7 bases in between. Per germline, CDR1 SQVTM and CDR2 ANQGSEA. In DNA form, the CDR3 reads TGCAGCGTTGAAGGGCCATCCCAAGAGACCCAGTACTTC. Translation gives CSVEGPSQETQYF.

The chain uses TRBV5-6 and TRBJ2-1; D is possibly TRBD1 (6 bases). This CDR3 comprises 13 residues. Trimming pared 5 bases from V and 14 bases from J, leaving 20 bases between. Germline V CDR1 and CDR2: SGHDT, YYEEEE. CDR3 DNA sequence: TGTGCCAGCAGTTCCGGGACACAAGCCGGGGAGTTCTTC. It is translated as CASSSGTQAGEFF.

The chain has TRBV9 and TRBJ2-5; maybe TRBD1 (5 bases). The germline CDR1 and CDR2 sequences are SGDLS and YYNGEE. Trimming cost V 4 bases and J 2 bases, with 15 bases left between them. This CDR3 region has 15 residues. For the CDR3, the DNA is TGTGCCAGCAGCCCAAAATACCGACAGCAAGAGACCCAGTACTTC. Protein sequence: CASSPKYRQQETQYF.

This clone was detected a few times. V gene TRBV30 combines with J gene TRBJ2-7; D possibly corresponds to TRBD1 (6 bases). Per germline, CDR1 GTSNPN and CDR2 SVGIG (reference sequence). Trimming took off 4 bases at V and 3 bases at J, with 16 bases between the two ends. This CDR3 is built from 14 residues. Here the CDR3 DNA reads TGTGCCTGGAATACAGGGAACCTTTTCTACGAGCAGTACTTC. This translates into CAWNTGNLFYEQYF.

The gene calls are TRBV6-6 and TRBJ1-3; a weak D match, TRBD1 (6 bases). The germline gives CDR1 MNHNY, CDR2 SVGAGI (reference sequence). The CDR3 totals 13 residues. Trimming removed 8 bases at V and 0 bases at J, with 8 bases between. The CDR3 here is CASEGVSGNTIYF. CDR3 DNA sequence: TGTGCCAGCGAGGGGGTCTCTGGAAACACCATATATTTT.

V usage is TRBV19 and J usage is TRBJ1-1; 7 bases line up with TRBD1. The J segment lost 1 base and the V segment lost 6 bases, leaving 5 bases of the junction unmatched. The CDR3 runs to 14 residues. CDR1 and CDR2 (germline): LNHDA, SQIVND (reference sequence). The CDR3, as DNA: TGTGCCAGTAGCGAGACAGGGTGGAACACTGAAGCTTTCTTT. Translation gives CASSETGWNTEAFF.

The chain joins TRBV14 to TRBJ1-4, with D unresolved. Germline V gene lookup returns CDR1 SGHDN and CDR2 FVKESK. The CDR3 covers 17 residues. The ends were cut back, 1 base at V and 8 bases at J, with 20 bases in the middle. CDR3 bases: TGTGCCAGCAGCCAAGTTTTACGGGGAGGTGGATACGAAAAACTGTTTTTT. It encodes CASSQVLRGGGYEKLFF.

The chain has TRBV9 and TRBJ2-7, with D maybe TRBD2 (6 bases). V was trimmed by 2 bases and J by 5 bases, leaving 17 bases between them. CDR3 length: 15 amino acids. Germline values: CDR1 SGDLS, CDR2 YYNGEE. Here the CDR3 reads CASSVNDGEVDEQYF. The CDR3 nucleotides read TGTGCCAGCAGCGTTAACGACGGGGAGGTCGACGAGCAGTACTTC. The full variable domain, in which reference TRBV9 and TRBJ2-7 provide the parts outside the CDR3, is DSGVTQTPKHLITATGQRVTLRCSPRSGDLSVYWYQQSLDQGLQFLIQYYNGEERAKGNILERFSAQQFPDLHSELNLSSLELGDSALYFCASSVNDGEVDEQYFGPGTRLTVT.

The CDR3 DNA reads as TGTGCCAGCAGCAAGATGACAGGGACCTATGGCTACACCTTC. Translation gives CASSKMTGTYGYTF. The rearrangement links TRBV5-6 to TRBJ1-2; TRBD1 matches 7 bases. V lost 4 bases to trimming and J lost 4 bases; unmatched junction nucleotides: 7. Germline V gene sequence: CDR1 SGHDT, CDR2 YYEEEE. The CDR3 is made up of 14 amino acids.

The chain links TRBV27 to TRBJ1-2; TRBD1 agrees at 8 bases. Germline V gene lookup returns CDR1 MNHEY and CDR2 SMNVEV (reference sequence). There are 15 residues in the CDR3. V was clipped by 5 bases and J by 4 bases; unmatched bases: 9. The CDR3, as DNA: TGTGCCAGCAGTCTTATCGGGACAGGCTTCTATGGCTACACCTTC. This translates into CASSLIGTGFYGYTF.

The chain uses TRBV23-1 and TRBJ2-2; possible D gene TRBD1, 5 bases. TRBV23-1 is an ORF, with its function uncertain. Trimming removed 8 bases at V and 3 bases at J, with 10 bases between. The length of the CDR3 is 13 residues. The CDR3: CASGDRHTGELFF. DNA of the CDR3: TGCGCCAGCGGTGACAGACACACCGGGGAGCTGTTTTTT.

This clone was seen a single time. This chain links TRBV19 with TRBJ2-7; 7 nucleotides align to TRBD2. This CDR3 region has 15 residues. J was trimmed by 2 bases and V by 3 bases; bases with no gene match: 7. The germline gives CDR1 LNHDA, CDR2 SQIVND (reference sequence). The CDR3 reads CASSMAGEVTYEQYF. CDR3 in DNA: TGTGCCAGTAGTATGGCGGGGGAGGTTACCTACGAGCAGTACTTC.

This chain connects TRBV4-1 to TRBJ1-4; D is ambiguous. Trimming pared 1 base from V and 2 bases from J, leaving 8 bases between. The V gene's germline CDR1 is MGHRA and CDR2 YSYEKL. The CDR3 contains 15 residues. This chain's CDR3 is CASSQVSPTNEKLFF. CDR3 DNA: TGCGCCAGCAGCCAAGTAAGCCCGACTAATGAAAAACTGTTTTTT.

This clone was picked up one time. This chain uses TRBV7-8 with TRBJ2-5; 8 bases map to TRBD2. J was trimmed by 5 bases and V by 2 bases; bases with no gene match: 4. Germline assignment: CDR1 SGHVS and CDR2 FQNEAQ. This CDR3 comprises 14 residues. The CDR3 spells CASSLSREGETQYF. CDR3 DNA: TGTGCCAGCAGCTTATCTCGGGAGGGGGAGACCCAGTACTTC.

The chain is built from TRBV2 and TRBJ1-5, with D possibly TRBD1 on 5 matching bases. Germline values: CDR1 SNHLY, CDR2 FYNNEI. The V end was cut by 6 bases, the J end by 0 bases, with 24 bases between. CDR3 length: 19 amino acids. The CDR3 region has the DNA TGTGCCAGCAGCGATCCGCATCCCTACAGGACGAATAGCAATCAGCCCCAGCATTTT. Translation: CASSDPHPYRTNSNQPQHF. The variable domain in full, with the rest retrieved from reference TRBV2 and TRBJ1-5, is EPEVTQTPSHQVTQMGQEVILRCVPISNHLYFYWYRQILGQKVEFLVSFYNNEISEKSEIFDDQFSVERPDGSNFTLKIRSTKLEDSAMYFCASSDPHPYRTNSNQPQHFGDGTRLSIL.

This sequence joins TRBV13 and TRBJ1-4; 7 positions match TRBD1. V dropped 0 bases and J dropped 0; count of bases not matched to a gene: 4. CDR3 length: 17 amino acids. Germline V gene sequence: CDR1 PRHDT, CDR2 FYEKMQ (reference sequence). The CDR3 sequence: CASSLGQGSATNEKLFF. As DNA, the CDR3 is TGTGCCAGCAGCTTAGGACAGGGGAGTGCAACTAATGAAAAACTGTTTTTT.